This T cell receptor beta chain comes out of a study of T cells in Graves' hyperthyroidism and ophthalmopathy. Overall study findings and caveats: Separation of ophthalmopathy from stable hyperthyroidism was achieved by a 13 V-J model. It was a median around 6 months before onset that the model predicted ophthalmopathy.

Amplification of TCR beta CDR3 regions used RNA as the template. TCR CDR3 underwent first-round RT-PCR with the HTBI primer set. TCRdb called the multiplex PCR reads again in MiXCR, with one record for every CDR3 protein. The sample holds about 610,000 distinct CDR3 sequences; roughly 14% are singletons and the top ten take about 3.9%. Each ophthalmopathy patient scored at least 3 on the Clinical Activity Score and at least 4 on NOSPECS grade, with duration under 3 months. This clonotype was recorded at least ten times. What it binds is unknown. Sequencing was done on a sample of blood. This clonotype originated in a woman between 40 and 55 years old with Graves' ophthalmopathy.

CDR3 sequence reads: CASSSPGRGRETQYF. The DNA for the CDR3 is TGTGCCAGCAGTTCCCCTGGTAGGGGTAGAGAGACCCAGTACTTC. The rearrangement joins TRBV28 to TRBJ2-5; a possible D gene is TRBD1 (5 bases). The CDR3 loop spans 15 amino acids. In germline, CDR1 is MDHEN, CDR2 SYDVKM. The V end was cut by 4 bases, the J end by 4 bases, with 16 bases between.